These 32 T cell receptor beta chains originate from one sample sequenced in a study of cytomegalovirus exposure and HLA in healthy donors. Vbeta (60) and Jbeta (13) primers were used in the PCR. Method: immunoSEQ multiplex PCR; TCRdb's copy keeps in-frame clones and lacks some. The data hold some 150,000 clones, with 60% to 80% observed a single time. Sample: PBMCs. All receptors derive from a male donor in good health and CMV-seronegative.

Here the CDR3 reads CASSPRTVTVNTEAFF. In DNA, the CDR3 is TGTGCCAGCAGCCCCAGGACAGTTACTGTGAACACTGAAGCTTTCTTT. The chain couples TRBV7-2 to TRBJ1-1; a weak D match, TRBD1 (6 bases). With 5 bases removed from V and 0 bases from J, the gap between germline ends came to 16 bases. This CDR3 is built from 16 residues. In germline, CDR1 is SGHTA, CDR2 FQGNSA.

This chain joins TRBV27 and TRBJ1-2; TRBD1 aligns across 9 bases. V dropped 5 bases and J dropped 4; count of bases not matched to a gene: 8. The CDR3 sequence is 15 residues long. Per germline, CDR1 MNHEY and CDR2 SMNVEV (reference sequence). The CDR3 region is CASSPRDRESYGYTF. In nucleotides, the CDR3 is TGTGCCAGCAGTCCCCGGGACAGGGAGAGCTATGGCTACACCTTC.

The chain uses TRBV21-1 and TRBJ1-3; TRBD1, as called in the table, went unchecked against the DNA. TRBV21-1 is noted as a pseudogene. The CDR3 covers 16 residues. The CDR3: CASSTPLDRDGNTIYF. The CDR3 DNA is TGTGCCAGCAGCACACCGCTGGACAGGGATGGAAACACCATATATTTT.

The chain's CDR3 is CASSPGTGRTDTQYF. The DNA of the CDR3 is TGTGCCAGCAGCCCCGGGACAGGGCGCACAGATACGCAGTATTTT. This chain uses TRBV7-9 with TRBJ2-3, with 9 bases fitting TRBD1. The CDR3 is 15 residues long. Germline V gives CDR1 SEHNR, CDR2 FQNEAQ (reference sequence). The V segment lost 5 bases and the J segment 1 base; nucleotides outside the gene matches: 4.

This chain uses TRBV2 with TRBJ1-2; TRBD1 is a possible D gene (6 bases). With 6 bases removed from V and 8 bases from J, the gap between germline ends came to 16 bases. The CDR3 runs 13 residues. Looked up from germline, CDR1 is SNHLY and CDR2 is FYNNEI. CDR3 region: CASSGQPGRGYTF. CDR3 DNA: TGTGCCAGCAGCGGACAGCCAGGGCGGGGCTACACCTTC.

V and J are TRBV7-8 and TRBJ1-3, with a possible D match to TRBD1 (5 bases). Looked up from germline, CDR1 is SGHVS and CDR2 is FQNEAQ. The germline V and J ends were trimmed by 5 bases and 4 bases, with 12 bases remaining between them. CDR3 size: 14 residues. DNA of the CDR3: TGTGCCAGCAGCGCCCGGGGGGTGGGAAACACCATATATTTT. This gives the protein CASSARGVGNTIYF.

The V gene is TRBV12-5, the J gene TRBJ1-4; 8 nucleotides agree with TRBD1. The CDR3 is 15 residues long. Germline CDR1 reads LGHNT; CDR2 reads FRNRAP. V lost 0 bases and J lost 8; bases outside the gene matches: 5. The CDR3 reads CASGLVAGGSEKLFF. Written as DNA, the CDR3 is TGTGCTAGTGGTTTGGTGGCAGGGGGCTCGGAAAAACTGTTTTTT.

The chain employs TRBV25-1 and TRBJ2-1, with D maybe TRBD2 (5 bases). Germline-derived CDR1 and CDR2 are MGHDK and SYGVNS. The CDR3 has 15 amino acids. V shed 6 bases and J shed 1 base, with 13 bases lying between them. The CDR3 DNA is TGTGCCAGCAGGGAGGCAGGAAGGTCCTACAATGAGCAGTTCTTC. Translation: CASREAGRSYNEQFF.

V and J are TRBV25-1 and TRBJ2-1; 12 bases agree with TRBD2. Trimming cost V 3 bases and J 4 bases; bases outside gene matches: 7. From germline, CDR1 is MGHDK and CDR2 SYGVNS. The CDR3 spans 17 residues. CDR3 coding DNA: TGTGCCAGCAGTGACCTAGCGGGGGGGCTTGGGTACAATGAGCAGTTCTTC. This sequence encodes CASSDLAGGLGYNEQFF.

This chain connects TRBV18 to TRBJ1-3, with D hard to call. CDR1 KGHSH and CDR2 LQKENI come from the germline V gene. CDR3 length: 15 amino acids. V lost 3 bases, J lost 0 bases, and 9 bases lay in between. The CDR3 DNA is TGTGCCAGCTCACCGCCGAGGATCTCTGGAAACACCATATATTTT. It specifies CASSPPRISGNTIYF.

The chain joins TRBV5-1 to TRBJ2-2, with a tentative D call TRBD2 (6 bases). CDR3 length: 12 amino acids. Per germline, CDR1 SGHRS and CDR2 YFSETQ. V was clipped by 5 bases and J by 11 bases, with 13 bases between them. The CDR3 region is CASRAGPRELFF. The CDR3 DNA reads TGCGCCAGCAGGGCGGGGCCGCGAGAGCTGTTTTTT.

This clone has more than one count but fewer than ten. This chain connects TRBV30 to TRBJ1-5; 7 bases match TRBD1. The germline V gene has CDR1 GTSNPN and CDR2 SVGIG (reference sequence). The CDR3 is made up of 14 amino acids. V was clipped by 2 bases and J by 4 bases; unmatched bases: 5. The DNA for the CDR3 is TGTGCCTGGAGTCCGGGACAGCTAAATCAGCCCCAGCATTTT. Translated: CAWSPGQLNQPQHF.

The chain employs TRBV6-6 and TRBJ2-5, with 8 positions matching TRBD2. This CDR3 has 14 residues. V dropped 6 bases and J dropped 11; count of bases not matched to a gene: 14. From germline, CDR1 is MNHNY and CDR2 SVGAGI (reference sequence). CDR3: CASSPPGGSVEQYF. DNA of the CDR3: TGTGCCAGCAGCCCCCCGGGGGGGTCGGTAGAGCAGTACTTC.

This clone was seen a few times. J is TRBJ1-5 and V is TRBV5-1, with D unresolved. Trimming removed 0 bases at V and 1 base at J, with 8 bases between. Per the germline V gene, CDR1 is SGHRS and CDR2 is YFSETQ. The CDR3 spans 15 residues. The DNA of the CDR3 is TGCGCCAGCAGCTTGGGAACGGGGAGCAATCAGCCCCAGCATTTT. As protein: CASSLGTGSNQPQHF.

V is TRBV29-1 and J is TRBJ2-5; 15 bases line up with TRBD2. This CDR3 has 16 residues. The ends lost 5 bases at V and 4 bases at J; junction bases unmatched: 8. From germline, CDR1 is SQVTM and CDR2 ANQGSEA. The CDR3 DNA sequence: TGCAGCGTTTCAGGACTAGCGGGGGGGTTCGGAGAGACCCAGTACTTC. It is translated as CSVSGLAGGFGETQYF.

About this clone itself: The germline gene is not matched at one end of the junction; a read error may be the cause. The V gene is TRBV7-7, the J gene TRBJ2-3, with 7 bases aligning to TRBD1. The CDR3 has 14 amino acids. The V gene's germline CDR1 is SSHAT and CDR2 FNYEAQ (reference sequence). CDR3 DNA: TGTGCTAGCAGCTTAGACAGGGGCACAGATACGCAGTATTTT. It codes for CASSLDRGTDTQYF.

This clone was found a few times. This chain joins TRBV5-1 and TRBJ2-1, with 11 bases that match TRBD2. Trimming removed 0 bases from V and 9 bases from J; junction bases left unmatched: 8. This CDR3 is built from 16 residues. CDR1 and CDR2 (germline): SGHRS, YFSETQ. The CDR3 nucleotides read TGCGCCAGCAGCTTGGCTAGGCTAGCGGGGGGCAGTGAGCAGTTCTTC. Amino acid sequence: CASSLARLAGGSEQFF.

V is TRBV25-1 and J is TRBJ2-5; tentatively, D is TRBD1 (6 bases). Matching the DNA end better, TRBJ2-7 makes the J call doubtful. Germline lookup yields CDR1 MGHDK and CDR2 SYGVNS. This CDR3 is built from 16 residues. The CDR3, as DNA: TGTGCCAGCAGTGTCTACAGGAGAGGGGGTTCCTACGAGCAGTACTTC. This gives the protein CASSVYRRGGSYEQYF.

The V gene is TRBV19, the J gene TRBJ2-3; 7 nucleotides line up with TRBD1. The V and J ends lost 2 bases and 5 bases, in that order; junction bases with no gene match: 1. The CDR3 has 13 amino acids. CDR1 is LNHDA, CDR2 SQIVND, per germline (reference sequence). This CDR3 reads CASSIRGRDTQYF. CDR3 nucleotide sequence: TGTGCCAGTAGTATAAGGGGGCGAGATACGCAGTATTTT.

This clone was observed a handful of times. The rearrangement uses TRBV4-3 and TRBJ1-1; the D gene is possibly TRBD1 (5 bases). The CDR3 sequence is 14 residues long. V was trimmed by 6 bases and J by 0 bases, leaving 11 bases between them. Germline CDR1 reads LGHNA; CDR2 reads YSLEER. CDR3 residues: CASRWGLMNTEAFF. Written as DNA, the CDR3 is TGCGCCAGCAGGTGGGGACTCATGAACACTGAAGCTTTCTTT.

The rearrangement uses TRBV25-1 and TRBJ1-1, with TRBD1 matching 8 bases. The V segment lost 2 bases and the J segment 5 bases; nucleotides outside the gene matches: 10. CDR1 is MGHDK and CDR2 is SYGVNS in the germline V gene. This CDR3 is built from 16 residues. The CDR3 loop is CASSEPGGRGRTEAFF. The CDR3 DNA sequence: TGTGCCAGCAGTGAACCGGGTGGCAGGGGGCGAACTGAAGCTTTCTTT.

The gene calls are TRBV7-8 and TRBJ1-5; D gene unclear. Germline V CDR1 and CDR2: SGHVS, FQNEAQ. The CDR3 is 13 amino acids. Trimming took off 2 bases at V and 5 bases at J, with 7 bases between the two ends. The CDR3 DNA is TGTGCCAGCAGCTTATTTCCCGATCAGCCCCAGCATTTT. Translating gives CASSLFPDQPQHF.

The CDR3, as DNA: TGTGCCAGCAGCGTAGGGGGTAGCGGGGTACCCTACGAGCAGTACTTC. Protein: CASSVGGSGVPYEQYF. V is TRBV9 and J is TRBJ2-7; 8 nucleotides line up with TRBD2. J lost 2 bases, V lost 0 bases, and 7 bases had no gene match. The CDR3 loop spans 16 amino acids. The germline CDR1 and CDR2 sequences are SGDLS and YYNGEE.

This rearrangement joins TRBV4-3 to TRBJ2-5, with D perhaps TRBD1 (5 bases). Trimming removed 4 bases at V and 4 bases at J, with 10 bases between. Germline V gene sequence: CDR1 LGHNA, CDR2 YSLEER. The CDR3 is 13 amino acids. The CDR3: CASSRGLLETQYF. CDR3 nucleotides: TGCGCCAGCAGCCGGGGCCTGCTAGAGACCCAGTACTTC.

This sequence joins TRBV5-4 and TRBJ2-5; TRBD2 is a possible D gene (6 bases). V lost 0 bases to trimming and J lost 6 bases, with 18 bases between them. Germline CDR1 is SGHNT and CDR2 is YYREEE (reference sequence). The CDR3 runs to 16 residues. CDR3 sequence: CASSLGGESNRKTQYF. Written as DNA, the CDR3 is TGTGCCAGCAGCTTGGGGGGGGAATCGAACAGAAAGACCCAGTACTTC. Looking up the rest from reference TRBV5-4 and TRBJ2-5 gives the full variable domain: ETGVTQSPTHLIKTRGQQVTLRCSSQSGHNTVSWYQQALGQGPQFIFQYYREEENGRGNFPPRFSGLQFPNYSSELNVNALELDDSALYLCASSLGGESNRKTQYFGPGTRLLVL.

This clone occurred a few times. The chain carries TRBV25-1 and TRBJ1-1; 8 bases agree with TRBD1. The trim removed 3 bases at V and 11 bases at J, leaving 8 bases unmatched. Looked up from germline, CDR1 is MGHDK and CDR2 is SYGVNS. This CDR3 has 13 residues. CDR3 protein: CASSDPRGRGAFF. The CDR3 DNA follows: TGTGCCAGCAGTGATCCCAGGGGGCGCGGTGCTTTCTTT.

V gene TRBV2 combines with J gene TRBJ2-3, with a weak D call TRBD2 (5 bases). The CDR3 sequence is 13 residues long. The V gene lost 8 bases and the J gene lost 0 bases, with 9 bases spanning the gap. CDR1 SNHLY and CDR2 FYNNEI come from the germline V gene. This CDR3 is CASRDTSTDTQYF. DNA for the CDR3: TGTGCCAGCCGGGATACTAGCACAGATACGCAGTATTTT. Full variable domain (remainder filled in from reference TRBV2 and TRBJ2-3): EPEVTQTPSHQVTQMGQEVILRCVPISNHLYFYWYRQILGQKVEFLVSFYNNEISEKSEIFDDQFSVERPDGSNFTLKIRSTKLEDSAMYFCASRDTSTDTQYFGPGTRLTVL.

The J gene is TRBJ1-5, the V gene TRBV19; no definite D call. Germline assignment: CDR1 LNHDA and CDR2 SQIVND (reference sequence). The CDR3 has 16 amino acids. Trimming shortened V by 2 bases and J by 2 bases, and 13 bases separated the two germline ends. DNA of the CDR3: TGTGCCAGTAGTATAATCCGGTCTCGGGGCAATCAGCCCCAGCATTTT. It specifies CASSIIRSRGNQPQHF.

This clone was seen a single time. The V call is TRBV5-1, the J call TRBJ2-5, with D uncertain. Deletions cut 0 bases from V and 3 bases from J, with 6 bases between. There are 13 residues in the CDR3. Germline V gene sequence: CDR1 SGHRS, CDR2 YFSETQ. As DNA, the CDR3 is TGCGCCAGCAGCTTGGATAGAGAAGAGACCCAGTACTTC. Translation gives CASSLDREETQYF.

The chain links TRBV11-3 to TRBJ1-1, with D tentatively TRBD1 (6 bases). V gave up 4 bases and J gave up 0 bases, with 9 bases separating them. CDR1 is SGHNT and CDR2 is YENEEA in the germline V gene. The CDR3 is 14 amino acids. The CDR3 spells CASSWDTMNTEAFF. The CDR3 region has the DNA TGTGCCAGCAGCTGGGACACCATGAACACTGAAGCTTTCTTT.

The CDR3 loop is CASSLRGAGLAYEQYF. The CDR3 DNA is TGTGCCAGCAGTTTAAGGGGTGCGGGGTTAGCCTACGAGCAGTACTTC. V gene TRBV27 combines with J gene TRBJ2-7; maybe TRBD2 (6 bases). Between the trimmed V and J ends, which lost 2 bases and 2 bases, there was a span of 16 bases. Germline CDR1 MNHEY, CDR2 SMNVEV (reference sequence). This CDR3 is 16 amino acids long.

The V call is TRBV11-1, the J call TRBJ2-3; D is perhaps TRBD1 (6 bases). The CDR3 loop spans 15 amino acids. CDR1 SGHAT and CDR2 FQDESV come from the germline V gene (reference sequence). V was pared by 1 base and J by 3 bases, with 11 bases between. This CDR3 reads CASSLGGRGTDTQYF. CDR3 bases: TGTGCCAGCAGCTTAGGCGGCAGGGGAACAGATACGCAGTATTTT.